Listed below are T cell receptor beta chains from one sample, sequenced in a study of blood T cell repertoires in COVID-19. The assay was immunoSEQ multiplex PCR, and TCRdb's table has in-frame clones only and misses some. The table shows about 240,000 clones, with around 83% occurring only once. The sequenced material came from peripheral blood. All receptors derive from a man aged 25 to 45 who had recovered from COVID-19. The CDR3 runs from the conserved cysteine through the conserved F or W.

v_call: TRBV29-1; j_call: TRBJ1-2; cdr3_aa: CSVGQGNYGYTF
v_call: TRBV6-5; j_call: TRBJ2-2; cdr3_aa: CASRNRGGTGELFF
v_call: TRBV18; j_call: TRBJ2-1; cdr3_aa: CASSLQGLAGGNEQFF
v_call: TRBV11-3; j_call: TRBJ1-1; cdr3_aa: CASSLEVDTEAFF
v_call: TRBV28; j_call: TRBJ1-2; cdr3_aa: CASSRSGYTF
v_call: TRBV19; j_call: TRBJ1-4; cdr3_aa: CASSETGGAVGEKLFF
v_call: TRBV6-2/TRBV6-3; j_call: TRBJ2-2; cdr3_aa: CASSYLASGGITGELFF
v_call: TRBV13; j_call: TRBJ2-3; cdr3_aa: CASSSGTGGPDTQYF
v_call: TRBV6-1; j_call: TRBJ1-3; cdr3_aa: CASSEYFSSGNTIYF
v_call: TRBV5-4; j_call: TRBJ1-6; cdr3_aa: CASSFGTGSYNSPLHF
v_call: TRBV3-1/TRBV3-2; j_call: TRBJ1-1; cdr3_aa: CASGQGGVTEAFF
v_call: TRBV9; j_call: TRBJ2-7; cdr3_aa: CASSVEAGSTYEQYF
v_call: TRBV10-2; j_call: TRBJ2-1; cdr3_aa: CASTGTSGAPGVF
v_call: TRBV7-2; j_call: TRBJ2-3; cdr3_aa: CASSPIAGGGTDTQYF
v_call: TRBV5-4; j_call: TRBJ1-1; cdr3_aa: CASSLGAVGTEAFF
v_call: TRBV7-3; j_call: TRBJ1-6; cdr3_aa: CASSLDGGARSPLHF
v_call: TRBV7-3; j_call: TRBJ2-3; cdr3_aa: CASSFGLVRTDTQYF
v_call: TRBV4-1; j_call: TRBJ1-2; cdr3_aa: CASSQDILGGRLLNYGYTF
v_call: TRBV11-3; j_call: TRBJ2-3; cdr3_aa: CASSLEWGGFDTQYF
v_call: TRBV10-3; j_call: TRBJ1-5; cdr3_aa: CATTDYGNQPQHF
v_call: TRBV6-1; j_call: TRBJ2-1; cdr3_aa: CASSEAQGGGNEQFF
v_call: TRBV9; j_call: TRBJ1-4; cdr3_aa: CASSVGTGVEKLFF
v_call: TRBV18; j_call: TRBJ1-2; cdr3_aa: CASSPPGHPYGYTF
v_call: TRBV7-3; j_call: TRBJ1-2; cdr3_aa: CASSLYGQGGHYGYTF
v_call: TRBV6-1; j_call: TRBJ1-5; cdr3_aa: CASSEGRWTGVYSNQPQHF
v_call: TRBV3-1/TRBV3-2; j_call: TRBJ1-5; cdr3_aa: CASSQDSAGNQPQHF
v_call: TRBV14; j_call: TRBJ2-7; cdr3_aa: CASSLNRCYEQYF
v_call: TRBV5-6; j_call: TRBJ1-1; cdr3_aa: CASSWTGLNTEAFF
v_call: TRBV3-1/TRBV3-2; j_call: TRBJ1-6; cdr3_aa: CASSQGTGVNSPLHF
v_call: TRBV5-5; j_call: TRBJ1-3; cdr3_aa: CASSDSDRSGNTIYF
v_call: TRBV7-9; j_call: TRBJ1-5; cdr3_aa: CASSFGTRGNQPQHF
v_call: TRBV28; j_call: TRBJ1-3; cdr3_aa: CASSLRWRGQGAIENTIYF
v_call: TRBV5-1; j_call: TRBJ1-1; cdr3_aa: CASSSGTGLYTEAFF
v_call: TRBV5-4; j_call: TRBJ1-1; cdr3_aa: CASSLVGQGGTEAFF
v_call: TRBV7-8; j_call: TRBJ1-4; cdr3_aa: CASSPTAVKLFF
v_call: TRBV2; j_call: TRBJ1-1; cdr3_aa: CASSGTGEPIMNTEAFF
v_call: TRBV18; j_call: TRBJ1-1; cdr3_aa: CASSPSEVGTEAFF
v_call: TRBV9; j_call: TRBJ1-5; cdr3_aa: CASSVDWVPGQPQHF
v_call: TRBV7-9; j_call: TRBJ2-5; cdr3_aa: CASSHDTEYQETQYF
v_call: TRBV29-1; j_call: TRBJ2-3; cdr3_aa: CSVSRGTGGPDTQYF
v_call: TRBV3-1/TRBV3-2; j_call: TRBJ2-5; cdr3_aa: CASSQDSGRLAGESVETQYF
v_call: TRBV5-6; j_call: TRBJ1-1; cdr3_aa: CASSLGGRAHMNTEAFF
v_call: TRBV4-1; j_call: TRBJ1-1; cdr3_aa: CASSQLVQGETEAFF
v_call: TRBV19; j_call: TRBJ2-2; cdr3_aa: CASSITANTGELFF
v_call: TRBV5-4; j_call: TRBJ2-5; cdr3_aa: CASTEEAGGPETQYF